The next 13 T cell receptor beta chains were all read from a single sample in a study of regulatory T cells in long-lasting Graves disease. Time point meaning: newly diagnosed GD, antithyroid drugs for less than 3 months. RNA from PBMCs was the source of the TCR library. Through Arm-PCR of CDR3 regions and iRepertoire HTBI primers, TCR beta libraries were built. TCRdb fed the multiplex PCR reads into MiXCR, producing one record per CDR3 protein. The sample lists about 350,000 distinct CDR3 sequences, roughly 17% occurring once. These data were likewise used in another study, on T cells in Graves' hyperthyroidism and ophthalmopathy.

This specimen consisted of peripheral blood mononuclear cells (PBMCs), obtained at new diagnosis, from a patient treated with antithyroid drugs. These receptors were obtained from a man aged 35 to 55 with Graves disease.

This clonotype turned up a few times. In nucleotides, the CDR3 is TGTGCCACCAGTGATTTCGACGGGGGGCCCCAAGAGACCCAGTACTTC. Translation gives CATSDFDGGPQETQYF. The gene calls are TRBV24-1 and TRBJ2-5; weak D call: TRBD2 (7 bases). V gave up 1 base and J gave up 1 base, with 12 bases separating them. CDR3 length equals 16 residues. The germline V gene has CDR1 KGHDR and CDR2 SFDVKD.

The CDR3 nucleotides read TGTGCCAGCAGCCAGAGGGACAGGGGACGGAATGAAAAACTGTTTTTT. Protein: CASSQRDRGRNEKLFF. The chain employs TRBV4-2 and TRBJ1-4, with 10 bases matching TRBD1. Trimming cost V 3 bases and J 5 bases; bases outside gene matches: 6. Germline V gene lookup returns CDR1 LGHNA and CDR2 YNFKEQ. The CDR3 length is 16 residues.

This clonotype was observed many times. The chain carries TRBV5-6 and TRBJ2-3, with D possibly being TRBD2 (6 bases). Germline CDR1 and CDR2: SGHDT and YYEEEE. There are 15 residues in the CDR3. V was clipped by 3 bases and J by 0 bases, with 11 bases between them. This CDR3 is CASSWGDSSTDTQYF. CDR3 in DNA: TGTGCCAGCAGCTGGGGGGACTCTAGCACAGATACGCAGTATTTT. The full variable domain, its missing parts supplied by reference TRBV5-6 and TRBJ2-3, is DAGVTQSPTHLIKTRGQQVTLRCSPKSGHDTVSWYQQALGQGPQFIFQYYEEEERQRGNFPDRFSGHQFPNYSSELNVNALLLGDSALYLCASSWGDSSTDTQYFGPGTRLTVL.

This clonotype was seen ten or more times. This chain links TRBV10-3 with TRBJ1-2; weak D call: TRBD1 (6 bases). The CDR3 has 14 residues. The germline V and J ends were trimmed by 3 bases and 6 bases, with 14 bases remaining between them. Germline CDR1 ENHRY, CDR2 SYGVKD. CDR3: CAISDVRGADGYTF. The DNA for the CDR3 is TGTGCCATCAGTGACGTTCGGGGGGCTGATGGCTACACCTTC.

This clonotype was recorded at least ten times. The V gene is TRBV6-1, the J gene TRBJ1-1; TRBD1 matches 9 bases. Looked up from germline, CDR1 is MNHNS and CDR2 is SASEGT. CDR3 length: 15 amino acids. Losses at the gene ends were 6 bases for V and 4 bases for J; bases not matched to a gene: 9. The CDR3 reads CASSGTGNWGTEAFF. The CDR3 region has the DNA TGTGCCAGCAGCGGGACAGGGAATTGGGGCACTGAAGCTTTCTTT.

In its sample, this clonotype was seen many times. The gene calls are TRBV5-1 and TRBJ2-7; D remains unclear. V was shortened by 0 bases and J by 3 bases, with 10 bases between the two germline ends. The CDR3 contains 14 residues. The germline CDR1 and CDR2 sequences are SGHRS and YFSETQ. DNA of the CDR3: TGCGCCAGCAGCTTGGGCCGTGAAGACTACGAGCAGTACTTC. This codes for CASSLGREDYEQYF.

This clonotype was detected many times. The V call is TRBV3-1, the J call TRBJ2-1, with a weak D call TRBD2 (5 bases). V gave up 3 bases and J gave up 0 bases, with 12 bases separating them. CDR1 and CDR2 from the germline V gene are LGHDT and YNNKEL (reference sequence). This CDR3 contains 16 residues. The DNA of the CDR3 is TGTGCCAGCAGCCACGGACTCGAACGCTCCTACAATGAGCAGTTCTTC. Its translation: CASSHGLERSYNEQFF.

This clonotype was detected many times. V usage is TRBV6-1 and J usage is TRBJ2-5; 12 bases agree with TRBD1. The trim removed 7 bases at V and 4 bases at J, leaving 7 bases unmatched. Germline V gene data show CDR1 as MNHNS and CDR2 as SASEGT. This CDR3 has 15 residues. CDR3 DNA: TGTGCCAGCATGCAGGGGACAGGGGGCAGAGAGACCCAGTACTTC. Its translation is CASMQGTGGRETQYF.

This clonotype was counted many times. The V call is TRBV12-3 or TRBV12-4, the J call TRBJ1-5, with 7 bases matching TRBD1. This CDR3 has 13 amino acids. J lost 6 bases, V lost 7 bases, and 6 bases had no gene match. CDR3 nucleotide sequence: TGTGCCAGCACCCAGACAGGGACTCAGCCCCAGCATTTT. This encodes CASTQTGTQPQHF.

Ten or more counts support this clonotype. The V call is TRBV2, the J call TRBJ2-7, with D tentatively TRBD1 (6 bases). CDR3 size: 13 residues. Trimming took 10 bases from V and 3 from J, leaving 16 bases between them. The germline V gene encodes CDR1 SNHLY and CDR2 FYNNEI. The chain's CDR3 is CATRADSFYEQYF. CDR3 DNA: TGTGCCACCCGAGCGGACAGCTTCTACGAGCAGTACTTC.

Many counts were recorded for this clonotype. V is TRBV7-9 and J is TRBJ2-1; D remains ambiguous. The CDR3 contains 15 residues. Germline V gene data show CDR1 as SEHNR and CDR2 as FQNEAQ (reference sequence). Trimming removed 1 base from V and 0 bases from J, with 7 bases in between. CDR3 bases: TGTGCCAGCAGCTTAGTTTTGAGCTCCTACAATGAGCAGTTCTTC. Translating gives CASSLVLSSYNEQFF.

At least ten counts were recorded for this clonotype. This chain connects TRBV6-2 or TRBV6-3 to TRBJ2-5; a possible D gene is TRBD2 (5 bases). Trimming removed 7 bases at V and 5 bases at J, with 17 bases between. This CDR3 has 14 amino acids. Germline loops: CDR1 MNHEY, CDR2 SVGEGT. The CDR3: CASTSRVGGETQYF. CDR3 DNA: TGTGCCAGCACCTCACGGGTAGGCGGGGAGACCCAGTACTTC.

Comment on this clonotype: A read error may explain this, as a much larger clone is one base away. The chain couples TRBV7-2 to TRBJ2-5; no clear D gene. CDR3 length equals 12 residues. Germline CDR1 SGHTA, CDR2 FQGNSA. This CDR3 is CAGSAVRETQYF. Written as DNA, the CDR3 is TGTGCCGGCAGTGCTGTCCGGGAGACCCAGTACTTC. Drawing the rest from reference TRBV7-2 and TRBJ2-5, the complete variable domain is GAGVSQSPSNKVTEKGKDVELRCDPISGHTALYWYRQSLGQGLEFLIYFQGNSAPDKSGLPSDRFSAERTGGSVSTLTIQRTQQEDSAVYLCAGSAVRETQYFGPGTRLLVL.